A single sample gave rise to the 26 T cell receptor beta chains below, sequenced in a study of molecular identifiers for immune sequencing clone quantification (dated by TCRdb to about 2018). Libraries were made using PCR. Sequencing used an Illumina HiSeq 4000. Through fastp at Q25 and MiXCR, TCRdb rebuilt clones from the public reads, retaining in-frame beta chains. Each CDR3 protein appears once, grouped with its most common genes and DNA. Within this sample are about 300,000 distinct CDR3 sequences, with roughly 23% of them counted one time only. The ten biggest clones cover more than 0.8% of the sample. Sample: naive CD8+ T cells from blood, with Jurkat cell RNA spiked in. Reading the label with the study, this specimen's cell subset or site is: FACS-sorted CD8+CD4-CCR7+CD45RA+ naive T cells. Every receptor here comes from a human donor in good health. Some libraries in this study had Jurkat cell RNA spiked in.

Points on this clonotype: Here the CDR3 omits its conserved ending phenylalanine or tryptophan, so a read error is the likely source. The chain's CDR3 is CASSLSTGGGGEQFL. CDR3 nucleotides: TGTGCCAGCAGCCTATCTACAGGGGGAGGAGGTGAGCAGTTCCTC. The V and J genes are TRBV11-2 and TRBJ2-1, with 8 bases aligning to TRBD1. The CDR3 extends over 15 amino acids. V was clipped by 5 bases and J by 9 bases; unmatched bases: 12. Germline assignment: CDR1 SGHAT and CDR2 FQNNGV.

In this sample, this clonotype turned up many times. This rearrangement joins TRBV4-1 to TRBJ2-3; D possibly corresponds to TRBD2 (6 bases). Trimming left V 2 bases short and J 3 bases short, with 12 bases between. This CDR3 comprises 15 residues. Germline V CDR1 and CDR2: MGHRA, YSYEKL. The CDR3, as DNA: TGCGCCAGCAGCCAACTACGGGGGTTAACAGATACGCAGTATTTT. Translation gives CASSQLRGLTDTQYF.

This clonotype turned up a few times. The chain employs TRBV28 and TRBJ1-2, with D unresolved. Trimming removed 7 bases at V and 4 bases at J, with 16 bases between. Germline assignment: CDR1 MDHEN and CDR2 SYDVKM. This CDR3 has 14 amino acids. CDR3 DNA: TGTGCCAGCATGAGGGAATCCGCCAGCTATGGCTACACCTTC. This sequence encodes CASMRESASYGYTF.

As regards this clonotype: This CDR3 is missing its conserved last phenylalanine or tryptophan, likely due to a read error. The chain combines TRBV7-9 with TRBJ2-3; a weak D match, TRBD2 (5 bases). The CDR3 sequence is 12 residues long. Germline V lookup: CDR1 SEHNR, CDR2 FQNEAQ (reference sequence). V lost 6 bases and J lost 3, with 7 bases in between. Here the CDR3 DNA reads TGTGCCAGCAGTAGGAGGACAGATACGCAGTATTTG. Translated: CASSRRTDTQYL.

The count of this clonotype is one. This CDR3 fails to terminate in the conserved phenylalanine or tryptophan, so it likely reflects a read error. The chain couples TRBV2 to TRBJ2-6, with D hard to call. This CDR3 contains 14 residues. CDR1 is SNHLY, CDR2 FYNNEI, per germline. CDR3 DNA: TGTGTCAGCAGTACGCCCTCTGGGGCCAACGTCCTGACTCTC. Translated: CVSSTPSGANVLTL.

The J gene is TRBJ2-7, the V gene TRBV12-3 or TRBV12-4, with D tentatively TRBD1 (6 bases). The V and J ends lost 4 bases and 2 bases respectively, with 15 bases between them. CDR3 length: 15 amino acids. The CDR3 region is CASSSDRLEAYEQYF. The CDR3 nucleotides are TGTGCCAGCAGTTCAGACAGGCTCGAGGCCTACGAGCAGTACTTC.

The genes are TRBV3-1 and TRBJ2-5; TRBD2 matches at 12 bases. The germline gives CDR1 LGHDT, CDR2 YNNKEL (reference sequence). This CDR3 region has 15 residues. J gave up 9 bases and V 2 bases, and 7 bases lay outside the gene matches. The CDR3 loop is CASSQTSSGGGAQYF. For the CDR3, the DNA is TGTGCCAGCAGCCAAACTTCTAGCGGGGGGGGGGCCCAGTACTTC.

As concerns this clonotype: This may arise from a read error, as a much more abundant clone is one base away. V and J are TRBV6-2 or TRBV6-3 and TRBJ2-2; D is undetermined. There are 13 residues in the CDR3. The V end lost 8 bases, the J end lost 3 bases, and 10 bases lay between the germline ends. CDR1 and CDR2 (germline): MNHEY, SVGEGT. The CDR3 DNA is TGTGCCAGCGGCTATCGAGACACCGGGGAGCTGTTTTTT. Encoded protein: CASGYRDTGELFF.

This clonotype occurred many times. The chain is built from TRBV20-1 and TRBJ2-7; D call uncertain. Germline V lookup: CDR1 DFQATT, CDR2 SNEGSKA (reference sequence). Trimming left V 6 bases short and J 2 bases short, with 8 bases between. The CDR3 sequence is 11 residues long. The CDR3 region has the DNA TGCAGTGCCGCGGCCGCCTACGAGCAGTACTTC. Protein sequence: CSAAAAYEQYF.

This sequence joins TRBV2 and TRBJ2-5; 9 nucleotides line up with TRBD1. The J segment lost 2 bases and the V segment lost 8 bases, leaving 9 bases of the junction unmatched. Germline V gives CDR1 SNHLY, CDR2 FYNNEI. This CDR3 is built from 15 residues. The chain's CDR3 is CASYEWTGDQETQYF. In DNA, the CDR3 is TGTGCCAGCTATGAGTGGACAGGGGATCAAGAGACCCAGTACTTC. The variable domain in full, completed from reference TRBV2 and TRBJ2-5, reads EPEVTQTPSHQVTQMGQEVILRCVPISNHLYFYWYRQILGQKVEFLVSFYNNEISEKSEIFDDQFSVERPDGSNFTLKIRSTKLEDSAMYFCASYEWTGDQETQYFGPGTRLLVL.

At least ten counts were recorded for this clonotype. The chain uses TRBV7-9 and TRBJ1-3; D remains unclear. From germline, CDR1 is SEHNR and CDR2 FQNEAQ (reference sequence). The CDR3 is 15 residues long. V dropped 2 bases and J dropped 0 bases, with 8 bases sitting between them. CDR3 nucleotide sequence: TGTGCCAGCAGCTTATTGAGCCTCTCTGGAAACACCATATATTTT. Its protein product is CASSLLSLSGNTIYF. The whole variable domain, remainder taken from reference TRBV7-9 and TRBJ1-3, is DTGVSQNPRHKITKRGQNVTFRCDPISEHNRLYWYRQTLGQGPEFLTYFQNEAQLEKSRLLSDRFSAERPKGSFSTLEIQRTEQGDSAMYLCASSLLSLSGNTIYFGEGSWLTVV.

A note on this clonotype: This may be a read error, as it is one base from a much larger clone. The chain combines TRBV4-3 with TRBJ2-6; tentatively, D is TRBD2 (5 bases). The V gene's germline CDR1 is LGHNA and CDR2 YSLEER. The CDR3 runs 17 residues. In DNA form, the CDR3 reads TGCGCCAGCAGCCAAGATGGTCCTCTACTGCGGGCCGACGTCCTGACTTTC. Translated: CASSQDGPLLRADVLTF.

This clonotype was seen ten or more times. The rearrangement links TRBV27 to TRBJ1-2, with D hard to call. The ends were cut back, 8 bases at V and 4 bases at J, with 11 bases in the middle. Germline loops: CDR1 MNHEY, CDR2 SMNVEV (reference sequence). The CDR3 runs 12 residues. CDR3 in amino acids: CASGNGVYGYTF. DNA for the CDR3: TGTGCCAGCGGGAACGGGGTCTATGGCTACACCTTC.

Ten or more counts support this clonotype. The V and J genes are TRBV20-1 and TRBJ2-5; 8 positions match TRBD2. V shed 4 bases, J shed 4 bases, and the junction held 14 bases outside the gene matches. CDR1 is DFQATT and CDR2 is SNEGSKA in the germline V gene (reference sequence). This CDR3 region has 16 residues. This CDR3 is CSATYELAEGGETQYF. CDR3 in DNA: TGCAGTGCTACCTACGAACTAGCGGAGGGGGGAGAGACCCAGTACTTC.

A note on this clonotype: A much larger clone lies one base from this, so it may be a read error. V and J are TRBV27 and TRBJ1-1; perhaps TRBD1 as D (6 bases). There are 15 residues in the CDR3. The V gene's germline CDR1 is MNHEY and CDR2 SMNVEV (reference sequence). The CDR3 here is CASCLGGRLNTEAFF. In DNA, the CDR3 is TGTGCCAGCTGTTTAGGGGGTCGGCTTAACACTGAAGCTTTCTTT.

This clonotype was seen at least ten times. This rearrangement joins TRBV4-3 to TRBJ1-2, with 7 bases that match TRBD1. The V gene's germline CDR1 is LGHNA and CDR2 YSLEER. This CDR3 is built from 17 residues. The J segment lost 7 bases and the V segment lost 0 bases, leaving 14 bases of the junction unmatched. In nucleotides, the CDR3 is TGCGCCAGCAGCCAAGATAAGCCGGTACAGGGGTCGCCTGGCTACACCTTC. Its translation: CASSQDKPVQGSPGYTF.

This rearrangement joins TRBV27 to TRBJ2-1; 8 bases align to TRBD2. The V gene's germline CDR1 is MNHEY and CDR2 SMNVEV (reference sequence). The CDR3 has 16 amino acids. Trimming at V came to 4 bases and at J to 2 bases, leaving 7 bases not matched to a gene. The CDR3 sequence: CASSSTSGGPYNEQFF. The CDR3 nucleotides are TGTGCCAGCAGTTCAACGAGCGGGGGCCCCTACAATGAGCAGTTCTTC.

The CDR3 reads CASSFSGSEQFF. In nucleotides, the CDR3 is TGTGCCAGCAGCTTTAGCGGCTCGGAGCAGTTCTTC. J is TRBJ2-1 and V is TRBV7-2; D might be TRBD2 (6 bases). Germline lookup yields CDR1 SGHTA and CDR2 FQGNSA. The CDR3 consists of 12 residues. The V end lost 3 bases, the J end lost 10 bases, and 10 bases lay between the germline ends.

To note about this clonotype: A much bigger clone sits one base away, suggesting this may be a read error. V is TRBV5-1 and J is TRBJ2-7; perhaps TRBD2 as D (6 bases). Deletions cut 0 bases from V and 6 bases from J, with 16 bases between. Per the germline V gene, CDR1 is SGHRS and CDR2 is YFSETQ. This CDR3 is built from 15 residues. CDR3 DNA: TGCGCCAGCAGCTTGGCCCCTAGCGATACCTGCGAGCAGTACTTC. Translation: CASSLAPSDTCEQYF.

This clonotype came up a few times. The V gene is TRBV18, the J gene TRBJ1-1; D not resolved. The CDR3 spans 13 residues. With 0 bases removed from V and 8 bases from J, the gap between germline ends came to 10 bases. CDR1 and CDR2 (germline): KGHSH, LQKENI. CDR3 sequence (DNA): TGTGCCAGCTCACCACCGATGGCAGCCGAAGCTTTCTTT. Translated, it gives CASSPPMAAEAFF.

This clonotype was seen at least ten times. The chain joins TRBV14 to TRBJ2-5; D possibly matches TRBD1 or TRBD2 (6 bases each). The CDR3 extends over 15 amino acids. Per the germline V gene, CDR1 is SGHDN and CDR2 is FVKESK. V dropped 5 bases and J dropped 2 bases, with 15 bases sitting between them. CDR3 DNA sequence: TGTGCCAGCAGCAGGCTAGGAGGGGGGCAAGAGACCCAGTACTTC. Residues: CASSRLGGGQETQYF.

For this clonotype: A much larger clone lies one base from this, so it may be a read error. The chain recombines TRBV29-1 with TRBJ2-7, with D perhaps TRBD1 (5 bases). The ends were cut back, 1 base at V and 5 bases at J, with 21 bases in the middle. Germline CDR1 is SQVTM and CDR2 is ANQGSEA. CDR3 length: 16 amino acids. The CDR3 DNA follows: TGCAGCGTTGAAGGGGCGCAGGGTAGGGGCCCCCACGAGCAGTACTTC. It encodes CSVEGAQGRGPHEQYF.

This clonotype was observed a handful of times. The gene calls are TRBV19 and TRBJ2-7, with D unresolved. The CDR3 extends over 13 amino acids. CDR1 LNHDA and CDR2 SQIVND come from the germline V gene (reference sequence). V was clipped by 3 bases and J by 1 base, with 7 bases between them. The DNA of the CDR3 is TGTGCCAGTAGTATCTCCTTATCCTACGAGCAGTACTTC. Its translation is CASSISLSYEQYF.

As to this clonotype: At one of its ends the junction is not consistent with the germline gene, which may arise from a read error. This chain links TRBV6-2 or TRBV6-3 with TRBJ1-5, with D tentatively TRBD1 (5 bases). CDR3 size: 14 residues. Germline V gene lookup returns CDR1 MNHEY and CDR2 SVGEGT. The CDR3 coding sequence is TGTGGCAGCAGTTACAGACAGAACAATCAGCCCCAGCATTTT. This translates into CGSSYRQNNQPQHF.

As for this clonotype: A much larger clonotype is one base distant, so this may be a read error. V usage is TRBV2 and J usage is TRBJ2-3, with TRBD1 matching 9 bases. Germline CDR1 SNHLY, CDR2 FYNNEI. This CDR3 is 18 amino acids long. The CDR3 is CASSVETGGNSGTNTQYF. As DNA, the CDR3 is TGTGCCAGCAGTGTTGAGACAGGGGGTAATAGCGGCACAAATACGCAGTATTTT.

Points on this clonotype: This could be a read error, since a much larger clone is one nucleotide away. In DNA form, the CDR3 reads TGCGCCAGCAGCCAAGACGGTTCGGCTATAGGAGCCACTGAAACTTTCTTT. It yields the protein CASSQDGSAIGATETFF. The chain is built from TRBV4-1 and TRBJ1-1; no firm D call. The germline gives CDR1 MGHRA, CDR2 YSYEKL. There are 17 residues in the CDR3.